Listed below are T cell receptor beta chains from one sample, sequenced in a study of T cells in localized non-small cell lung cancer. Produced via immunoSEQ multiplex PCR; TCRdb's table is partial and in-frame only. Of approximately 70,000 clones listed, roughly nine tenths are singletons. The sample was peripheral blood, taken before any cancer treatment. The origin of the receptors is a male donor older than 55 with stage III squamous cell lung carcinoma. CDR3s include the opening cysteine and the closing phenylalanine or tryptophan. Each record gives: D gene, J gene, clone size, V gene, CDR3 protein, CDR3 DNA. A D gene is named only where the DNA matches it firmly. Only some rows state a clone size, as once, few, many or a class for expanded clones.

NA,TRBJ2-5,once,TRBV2,CASPGGGETQYF,TGTGCCAGCCCCGGGGGTGGAGAGACCCAGTACTTC
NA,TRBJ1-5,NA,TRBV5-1,CASSLDPMGNQPQHF,TGCGCCAGCAGCTTGGATCCTATGGGGAATCAGCCCCAGCATTTT
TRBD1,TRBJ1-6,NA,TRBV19,CASSPSRTGRHSPLHF,TGTGCCAGTAGTCCCTCTCGGACAGGGCGGCATTCACCCCTCCACTTT
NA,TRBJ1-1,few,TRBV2,CASSREGLGNTEAFF,TGTGCCAGCAGCCGAGAGGGGCTCGGGAACACTGAAGCTTTCTTT
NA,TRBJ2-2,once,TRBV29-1,CSVVGGSGTGELFF,TGCAGCGTTGTTGGCGGGTCGGGCACCGGGGAGCTGTTTTTT
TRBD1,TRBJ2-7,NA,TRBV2,CASSVGTVDEQYF,TGTGCCAGCAGTGTTGGGACAGTCGACGAGCAGTACTTC
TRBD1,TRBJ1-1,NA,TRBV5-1,CASSLAGGMNTEAFF,TGCGCCAGCAGCTTGGCAGGGGGTATGAACACTGAAGCTTTCTTT
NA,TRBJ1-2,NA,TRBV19,CASSIGGSLNYGYTF,TGTGCCAGTAGTATAGGAGGGAGCTTGAACTATGGCTACACCTTC
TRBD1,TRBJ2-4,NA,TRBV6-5,CASSYRTGGIQYF,TGTGCCAGCAGTTACAGGACAGGGGGCATTCAGTACTTC
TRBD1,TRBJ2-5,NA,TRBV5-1,CASSWGPRGTQETQYF,TGCGCCAGCAGCTGGGGTCCCAGGGGGACCCAAGAGACCCAGTACTTC
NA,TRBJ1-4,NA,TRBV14,CASSQELANEKLFF,TGTGCCAGCAGCCAAGAGTTGGCTAATGAAAAACTGTTTTTT
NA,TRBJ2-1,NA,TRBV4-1,CASSQVGRRGRFYNEQFF,TGCGCCAGCAGCCAAGTGGGAAGGAGGGGGCGCTTCTACAATGAGCAGTTCTTC
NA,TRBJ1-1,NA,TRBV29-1,CSVVISGSGAYTEAFF,TGCAGCGTTGTCATCTCCGGAAGTGGCGCCTACACTGAAGCTTTCTTT
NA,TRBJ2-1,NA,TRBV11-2,CASSLVRSPHNEQFF,TGTGCCAGCAGCTTAGTACGGTCCCCCCACAATGAGCAGTTCTTC
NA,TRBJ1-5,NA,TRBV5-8,CASSFSRGQPQHF,TGTGCCAGCAGCTTCTCCAGGGGTCAGCCCCAGCATTTT
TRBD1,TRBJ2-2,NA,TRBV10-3,CAISLTVSGQGAGELFF,TGTGCCATCAGTCTCACCGTTTCGGGACAGGGAGCCGGGGAGCTGTTTTTT
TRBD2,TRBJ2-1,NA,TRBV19,CASGTSGGSNEQFF,TGTGCCAGTGGGACTAGCGGGGGCTCCAATGAGCAGTTCTTC
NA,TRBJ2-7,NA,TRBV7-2,CASSPLGGPYEQYF,TGTGCCAGCAGCCCTCTGGGGGGGCCCTACGAGCAGTACTTC
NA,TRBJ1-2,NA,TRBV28,CASSFRRGGGYTF,TGTGCCAGCAGTTTTAGGCGCGGAGGTGGCTACACCTTC
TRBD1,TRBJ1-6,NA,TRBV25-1,CASSESRAGGLLNSPLHF,TGTGCCAGCAGTGAAAGTAGAGCAGGGGGCCTACTTAATTCACCCCTCCACTTT
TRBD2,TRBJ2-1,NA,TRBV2,CASSEALAGASDQFF,TGTGCCAGCAGTGAAGCGCTAGCGGGGGCCTCCGACCAGTTCTTC
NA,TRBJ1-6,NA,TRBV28,CASTLGKFSYNSPLHF,TGTGCCAGCACCCTGGGGAAGTTCTCCTATAATTCACCCCTCCACTTT
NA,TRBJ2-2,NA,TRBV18,CASSPQGVPGELFF,TGTGCCAGCTCACCACAGGGAGTTCCCGGGGAGCTGTTTTTT
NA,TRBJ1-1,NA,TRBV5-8,CARLRSGRTEAFF,TGTGCCAGACTACGCTCGGGGAGAACTGAAGCTTTCTTT
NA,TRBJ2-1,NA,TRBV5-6,CASSLSLYNEQFF,TGTGCCAGCAGCTTAAGCCTTTACAATGAGCAGTTCTTC
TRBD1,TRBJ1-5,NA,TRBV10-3,CAIRGQGDQPQHF,TGTGCCATCAGGGGACAGGGGGATCAGCCCCAGCATTTT
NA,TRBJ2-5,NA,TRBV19,CASSILGPGKETQYF,TGTGCCAGTAGTATCCTTGGGCCGGGTAAGGAGACCCAGTACTTC
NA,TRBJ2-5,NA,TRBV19,CASSGGQGLETQYF,TGTGCCAGTAGTGGGGGGCAGGGGTTAGAGACCCAGTACTTC
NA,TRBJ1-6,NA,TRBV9,CASSVGAENSPLHF,TGTGCCAGCAGCGTAGGGGCGGAGAATTCACCCCTCCACTTT
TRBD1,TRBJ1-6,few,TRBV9,CASSVDRTGVNSPLHF,TGTGCCAGCAGCGTAGATAGGACAGGCGTTAATTCACCCCTCCACTTT
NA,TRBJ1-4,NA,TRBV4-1,CASSQDGTSHNEKLFF,TGCGCCAGCAGCCAAGATGGGACAAGCCATAATGAAAAACTGTTTTTT
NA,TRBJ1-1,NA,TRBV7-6,CASSSIPPLTEAFF,TGTGCCAGCAGCTCCATCCCCCCGTTGACTGAAGCTTTCTTT
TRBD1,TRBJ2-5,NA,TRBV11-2,CASSPGQRPQETQYF,TGTGCCAGCAGCCCGGGACAGCGGCCTCAAGAGACCCAGTACTTC